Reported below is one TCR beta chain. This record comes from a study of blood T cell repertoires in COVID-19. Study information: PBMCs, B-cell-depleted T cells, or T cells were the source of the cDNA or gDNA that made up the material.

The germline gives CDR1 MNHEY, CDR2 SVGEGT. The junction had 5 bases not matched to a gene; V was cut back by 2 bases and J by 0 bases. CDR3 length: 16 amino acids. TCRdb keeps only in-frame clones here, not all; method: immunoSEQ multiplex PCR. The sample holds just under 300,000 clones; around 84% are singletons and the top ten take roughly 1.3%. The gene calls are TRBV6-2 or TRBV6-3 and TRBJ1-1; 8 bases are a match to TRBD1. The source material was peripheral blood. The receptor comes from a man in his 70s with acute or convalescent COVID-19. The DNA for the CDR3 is TGTGCCAGCAGTTACCTCCAGGGGGCTGTGAACACTGAAGCTTTCTTT. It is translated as CASSYLQGAVNTEAFF.